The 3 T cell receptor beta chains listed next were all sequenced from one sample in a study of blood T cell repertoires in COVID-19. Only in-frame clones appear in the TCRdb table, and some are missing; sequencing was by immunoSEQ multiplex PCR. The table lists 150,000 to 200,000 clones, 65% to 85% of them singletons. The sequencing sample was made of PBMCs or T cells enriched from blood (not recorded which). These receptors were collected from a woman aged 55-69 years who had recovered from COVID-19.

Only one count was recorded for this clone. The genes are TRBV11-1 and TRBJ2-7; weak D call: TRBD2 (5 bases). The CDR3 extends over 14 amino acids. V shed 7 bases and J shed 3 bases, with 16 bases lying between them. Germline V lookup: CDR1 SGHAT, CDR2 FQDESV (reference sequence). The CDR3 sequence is CASTPDFGDYEQYF. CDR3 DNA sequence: TGTGCCAGCACCCCGGACTTCGGGGACTACGAGCAGTACTTC.

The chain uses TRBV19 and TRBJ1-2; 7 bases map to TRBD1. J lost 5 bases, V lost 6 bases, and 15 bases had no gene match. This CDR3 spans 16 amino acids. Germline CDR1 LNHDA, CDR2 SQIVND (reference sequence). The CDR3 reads CASSNTFGTATYGYTF. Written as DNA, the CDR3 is TGTGCCAGTAGCAACACGTTTGGGACAGCCACATATGGCTACACCTTC.

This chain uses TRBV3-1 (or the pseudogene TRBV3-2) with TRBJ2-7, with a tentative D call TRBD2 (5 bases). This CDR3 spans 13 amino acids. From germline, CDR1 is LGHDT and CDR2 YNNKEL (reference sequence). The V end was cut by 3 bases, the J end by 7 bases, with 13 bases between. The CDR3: CASSHGRGAEQYF. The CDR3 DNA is TGTGCCAGCAGCCATGGACGGGGTGCGGAGCAGTACTTC.